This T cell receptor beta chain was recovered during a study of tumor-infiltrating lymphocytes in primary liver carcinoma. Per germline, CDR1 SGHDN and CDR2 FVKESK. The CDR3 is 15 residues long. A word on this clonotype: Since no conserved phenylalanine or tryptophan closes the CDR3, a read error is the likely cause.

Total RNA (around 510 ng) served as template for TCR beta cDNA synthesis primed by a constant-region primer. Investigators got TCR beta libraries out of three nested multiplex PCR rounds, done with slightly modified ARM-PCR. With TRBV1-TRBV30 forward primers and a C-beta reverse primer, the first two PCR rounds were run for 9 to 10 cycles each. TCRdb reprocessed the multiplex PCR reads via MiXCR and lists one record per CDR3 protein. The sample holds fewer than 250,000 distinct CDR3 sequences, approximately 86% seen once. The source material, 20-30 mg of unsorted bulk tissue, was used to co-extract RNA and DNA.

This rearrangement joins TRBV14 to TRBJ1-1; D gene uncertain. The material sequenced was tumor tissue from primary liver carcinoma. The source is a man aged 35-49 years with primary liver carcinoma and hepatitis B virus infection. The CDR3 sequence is CTNSPRLGVGTEAFV. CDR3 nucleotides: TGTACCAACAGCCCCAGACTTGGGGTAGGCACTGAAGCTTTCGTT.